The source of this T cell receptor beta chain is a study of cytomegalovirus exposure and HLA in healthy donors. Overall study results and limits: According to a later analysis, TCR clusters from the first cohort tended to co-occur in the 120 or so validation repertoires. Listed as cytomegalovirus-associated were approximately 160 TCR beta chains.

Using immunoSEQ multiplex PCR, the repertoire was profiled, and TCRdb retains in-frame clones only, with some absent. The profile shows around 250,000 clones, around 91% of them singletons. Of note for this clone: Its antigen is as yet unknown.

This CDR3 region has 15 residues. Germline lookup yields CDR1 SGHDN and CDR2 FVKESK. Trimming took 4 bases from V and 0 from J; bases not matched to a gene: 4. The rearrangement uses TRBV14 and TRBJ2-7; 9 bases align to TRBD1. The sequenced material came from PBMCs. This clonotype originated in a woman aged 30 to 39 in good health and CMV-seronegative. CDR3 bases: TGTGCCAGCAGCCCGGGACAGGGAATCTCCTACGAGCAGTACTTC. Encoded protein: CASSPGQGISYEQYF.